Below are 27 T cell receptor beta chains sequenced from a single sample in a study of cytotoxic CD8 clonotypes in ibrutinib-treated CLL. Assay used: immunoSEQ multiplex PCR; TCRdb lists only in-frame clones, some missing. Here the sample spans just over 200,000 clones, roughly 77% being singletons. Source: PBMCs, taken after 12 months of ibrutinib treatment. The receptors here all came from a human donor with chronic lymphocytic leukemia.

The chain has TRBV6-5 and TRBJ1-1; perhaps TRBD1 as D (5 bases). Germline values: CDR1 MNHEY, CDR2 SVGAGI. This CDR3 has 15 residues. V was trimmed by 4 bases and J by 5 bases, leaving 17 bases between them. The CDR3 loop reads CASSSRPTGETEAFF. The CDR3 bases are TGTGCCAGCAGTTCCAGACCGACGGGGGAGACTGAAGCTTTCTTT.

The V gene is TRBV13, the J gene TRBJ2-5; D unresolved. V gave up 5 bases and J gave up 9 bases, with 22 bases separating them. Germline V CDR1 and CDR2: PRHDT, FYEKMQ (reference sequence). The CDR3 has 15 residues. CDR3 amino acids: CASSVNHQPVKAQYF. The CDR3 region has the DNA TGTGCCAGCAGCGTCAACCACCAACCGGTGAAGGCCCAGTACTTC.

This clone was picked up a small number of times. V and J are TRBV10-1 and TRBJ1-5, with a tentative D call TRBD1 (5 bases). The CDR3 runs to 13 residues. Trimming left V 6 bases short and J 8 bases short, with 14 bases between. Germline CDR1 reads WNHNN; CDR2 reads SYGVQD (reference sequence). For the CDR3, the DNA is TGCGCCAGCAGCGGGACGGCCCGGGAGCCCCAGCATTTT. Encoded protein: CASSGTAREPQHF.

The chain joins TRBV15 to TRBJ2-3, with a weak D call TRBD2 (6 bases). Trimming shortened V by 0 bases and J by 9 bases, and 19 bases separated the two germline ends. The CDR3 extends over 16 amino acids. Germline CDR1 and CDR2: LNHNV and YYDKDF (reference sequence). CDR3 in amino acids: CATSRDPVTPAGTQYF. DNA of the CDR3: TGTGCCACCAGCAGAGATCCTGTGACCCCCGCGGGGACGCAGTATTTT.

V usage is TRBV27 and J usage is TRBJ1-2; 7 positions agree with TRBD1. Germline assignment: CDR1 MNHEY and CDR2 SMNVEV (reference sequence). CDR3 length equals 14 residues. J lost 5 bases, V lost 2 bases, and 5 bases had no gene match. The CDR3 nucleotides read TGTGCCAGCAGTTTAAGACAGGGCTCATATGGCTACACCTTC. Encoded protein: CASSLRQGSYGYTF.

This clone was seen only a few times. V and J are TRBV5-1 and TRBJ1-5, with 7 bases that match TRBD1. The CDR3 loop spans 15 amino acids. The V gene end was trimmed by 0 bases and the J gene end by 2 bases; junction bases not matched to a gene: 2. The germline V gene has CDR1 SGHRS and CDR2 YFSETQ. CDR3 in amino acids: CASSLGQGGNQPQHF. The CDR3 DNA reads TGCGCCAGCAGCTTGGGACAGGGAGGCAATCAGCCCCAGCATTTT.

The count of this clone is one. The CDR3 here is CASSYGQEPFF. The CDR3 nucleotides are TGTGCCAGCAGCTACGGACAGGAACCGTTCTTC. The V and J genes are TRBV7-9 and TRBJ2-1; 7 bases agree with TRBD1. V shed 4 bases and J 15 bases; nucleotides not matched to a gene: 6. Germline values: CDR1 SEHNR, CDR2 FQNEAQ (reference sequence). The CDR3 runs to 11 residues.

This clone was observed a few times. The rearrangement links TRBV18 to TRBJ2-5; D is undetermined. CDR3 length: 18 amino acids. Looked up from germline, CDR1 is KGHSH and CDR2 is LQKENI. The V end was cut by 6 bases, the J end by 1 base, with 24 bases between. This CDR3 reads CASSHPLDRAPVQETQYF. The CDR3 nucleotides are TGTGCCAGCTCGCACCCCTTAGACCGAGCCCCAGTCCAAGAGACCCAGTACTTC.

This clone was counted between two and nine times. The chain recombines TRBV13 with TRBJ2-7, with 8 bases that match TRBD2. The CDR3 spans 14 residues. Germline assignment: CDR1 PRHDT and CDR2 FYEKMQ (reference sequence). Unmatched junction bases numbered 7, after V lost 5 bases and J lost 4 bases. The CDR3 DNA reads as TGTGCCAGCAGCCCCCGGGAGGGGAGGTACGAGCAGTACTTC. Protein sequence: CASSPREGRYEQYF.

The V call is TRBV2, the J call TRBJ1-6, with TRBD1 identical over 10 bases. CDR1 and CDR2 from the germline V gene are SNHLY and FYNNEI. CDR3 length: 16 amino acids. V trimming: 1 base; J trimming: 9 bases; junction bases outside the gene matches: 6. CDR3 bases: TGTGCCAGCAGTGAAGGACAGGGGGCAGGCTCTTCACCCCTCCACTTT. Protein product: CASSEGQGAGSSPLHF.

This clone appeared a few times. The gene calls are TRBV28 and TRBJ1-2; weak D call: TRBD1 (5 bases). The CDR3 extends over 15 amino acids. CDR1 and CDR2 from the germline V gene are MDHEN and SYDVKM. The V end was cut by 5 bases, the J end by 2 bases, with 15 bases between. The CDR3 reads CASSLGASHNYGYTF. Written as DNA, the CDR3 is TGTGCCAGCAGTCTTGGGGCGTCCCACAACTATGGCTACACCTTC.

The genes are TRBV5-1 and TRBJ1-1; 7 bases map to TRBD1. CDR3 length: 14 amino acids. Germline V lookup: CDR1 SGHRS, CDR2 YFSETQ. The ends lost 0 bases at V and 3 bases at J; junction bases unmatched: 2. CDR3 sequence: CASSLGTGDTEAFF. DNA for the CDR3: TGCGCCAGCAGCTTGGGGACAGGAGACACTGAAGCTTTCTTT.

The chain uses TRBV25-1 and TRBJ1-6, with D unclear. Trimming stripped 6 bases from V and 7 bases from J, with 13 bases between. CDR1 is MGHDK and CDR2 is SYGVNS in the germline V gene. CDR3 length: 14 residues. The CDR3 DNA is TGTGCCAGCAGCAAATATCTTGAGAATTCACCCCTCCACTTT. Translation: CASSKYLENSPLHF.

V gene TRBV5-1 combines with J gene TRBJ2-7, with a weak D call TRBD2 (7 bases). The CDR3 has 16 amino acids. Trimming took off 0 bases at V and 3 bases at J, with 16 bases between the two ends. Germline CDR1 is SGHRS and CDR2 is YFSETQ. CDR3 region: CASSLDGGQTGYEQYF. The CDR3 DNA is TGCGCCAGCAGCTTGGACGGGGGGCAAACGGGCTACGAGCAGTACTTC. Full variable domain (missing parts from reference TRBV5-1 and TRBJ2-7): KAGVTQTPRYLIKTRGQQVTLSCSPISGHRSVSWYQQTPGQGLQFLFEYFSETQRNKGNFPGRFSGRQFSNSRSEMNVSTLELGDSALYLCASSLDGGQTGYEQYFGPGTRLTVT.

V is TRBV5-1 and J is TRBJ2-7; the D is unclear. V shed 6 bases and J shed 3 bases, with 7 bases lying between them. Germline loops: CDR1 SGHRS, CDR2 YFSETQ. This CDR3 has 11 amino acids. The CDR3 loop is CASTDDYEQYF. CDR3 nucleotides: TGCGCCAGCACGGACGACTACGAGCAGTACTTC.

This clone is a singleton in its sample. CDR3 sequence: CATSDSYEQYF. Written as DNA, the CDR3 is TGTGCCACATCGGACAGCTACGAGCAGTACTTC. This chain uses TRBV6-1 with TRBJ2-7; D might be TRBD1 (6 bases). There are 11 residues in the CDR3. CDR1 MNHNS and CDR2 SASEGT come from the germline V gene. Between the trimmed V and J ends, which lost 10 bases and 3 bases, there was a span of 10 bases.

The chain employs TRBV5-5 and TRBJ2-1; D not resolved. Between the trimmed V and J ends, which lost 3 bases and 3 bases, there was a span of 16 bases. CDR3 length: 16 residues. CDR1 and CDR2 (germline): SGHKS, YYEKEE (reference sequence). CDR3 sequence (DNA): TGTGCCAGCAGCTCCCTGCCGGGCGATAGCTACAATGAGCAGTTCTTC. It specifies CASSSLPGDSYNEQFF.

The CDR3: CASSAPGRSPPTQYF. The CDR3, as DNA: TGTGCCAGTAGTGCACCGGGACGGAGCCCCCCGACCCAGTACTTC. J is TRBJ2-5 and V is TRBV19; D may correspond to TRBD1 or TRBD2 (5 bases each). CDR3 size: 15 residues. Deletions cut 5 bases from V and 7 bases from J, with 20 bases between. In germline, CDR1 is LNHDA, CDR2 SQIVND (reference sequence).

The chain employs TRBV5-1 and TRBJ1-5, with D perhaps TRBD1 (5 bases). The V end lost 0 bases, the J end lost 1 base, and 11 bases lay between the germline ends. The CDR3 contains 16 residues. The germline CDR1 and CDR2 sequences are SGHRS and YFSETQ. The CDR3 protein is CASSLDGASSNQPQHF. The CDR3 DNA reads as TGCGCCAGCAGCTTGGACGGGGCGTCGAGCAATCAGCCCCAGCATTTT.

Regarding this clone: This CDR3 is also generated by other DNA sequences in the sample. The genes are TRBV18 and TRBJ1-5, with 7 bases fitting TRBD1. The trim removed 2 bases at V and 7 bases at J, leaving 2 bases unmatched. Per the germline V gene, CDR1 is KGHSH and CDR2 is LQKENI. The CDR3 contains 13 residues. CDR3 DNA: TGTGCCAGCTCACCAGACAGGGACCAGCCCCAGCATTTT. Translating gives CASSPDRDQPQHF.

The chain carries TRBV5-1 and TRBJ2-7; the match to TRBD2 covers 7 bases. The CDR3 has 14 residues. After removal of 0 bases from V and 3 bases from J, the junction contained 3 bases not matched to a gene. Germline V gene sequence: CDR1 SGHRS, CDR2 YFSETQ. The CDR3 coding sequence is TGCGCCAGCAGCTTGGAGGCTAGCGGCTACGAGCAGTACTTC. Its protein product is CASSLEASGYEQYF.

This clone was counted between two and nine times. The chain uses TRBV5-4 and TRBJ1-2, with a weak D call TRBD1 (5 bases). V shed 4 bases and J shed 0 bases, with 13 bases lying between them. Germline V gene data show CDR1 as SGHNT and CDR2 as YYREEE (reference sequence). CDR3 length equals 15 residues. CDR3 region: CASSNVGVANYGYTF. The CDR3 region has the DNA TGTGCCAGCAGCAATGTGGGGGTCGCTAACTATGGCTACACCTTC.

The chain links TRBV12-5 to TRBJ1-2, with 9 bases aligning to TRBD1. This CDR3 has 16 residues. Per the germline V gene, CDR1 is LGHNT and CDR2 is FRNRAP. The J segment lost 6 bases and the V segment lost 5 bases, leaving 13 bases of the junction unmatched. CDR3 loop: CASGHQPGQGWNGYTF. CDR3 nucleotides: TGTGCTAGTGGTCATCAGCCGGGACAGGGTTGGAATGGCTACACCTTC.

The J gene is TRBJ1-1, the V gene TRBV6-1; no reliable D call. The CDR3 covers 11 residues. V was pared by 7 bases and J by 1 base, with 4 bases between. The germline V gene encodes CDR1 MNHNS and CDR2 SASEGT. In DNA form, the CDR3 reads TGTGCCAGCAATGGGAACACTGAAGCTTTCTTT. Its protein is CASNGNTEAFF.

This clone was seen a few times. This chain connects TRBV6-5 to TRBJ2-3; D not resolved. Germline assignment: CDR1 MNHEY and CDR2 SVGAGI. The CDR3 is made up of 11 amino acids. Trimming took off 11 bases at V and 2 bases at J, with 8 bases between the two ends. In DNA form, the CDR3 reads TGTGCCTGCTCCTACACAGATACGCAGTATTTT. This encodes CACSYTDTQYF.

In nucleotides, the CDR3 is TGTGCCAACACTCAGGGTCCGCACTATGGCTACACCTTC. Protein product: CANTQGPHYGYTF. The chain recombines TRBV27 with TRBJ1-2; possible D gene TRBD1, 5 bases. Germline CDR1 MNHEY, CDR2 SMNVEV (reference sequence). CDR3 length equals 13 residues. V was cut by 10 bases and J by 3 bases, with 15 bases left in between.

This chain joins TRBV7-2 and TRBJ2-1, with 10 bases identical to TRBD2. Germline V gene lookup returns CDR1 SGHTA and CDR2 FQGNSA. This CDR3 is 14 amino acids long. V trimming: 8 bases; J trimming: 4 bases; junction bases outside the gene matches: 5. Here the CDR3 reads CASGSSGGYNEQFF. The CDR3 DNA follows: TGTGCCAGCGGATCTAGCGGGGGTTACAATGAGCAGTTCTTC.